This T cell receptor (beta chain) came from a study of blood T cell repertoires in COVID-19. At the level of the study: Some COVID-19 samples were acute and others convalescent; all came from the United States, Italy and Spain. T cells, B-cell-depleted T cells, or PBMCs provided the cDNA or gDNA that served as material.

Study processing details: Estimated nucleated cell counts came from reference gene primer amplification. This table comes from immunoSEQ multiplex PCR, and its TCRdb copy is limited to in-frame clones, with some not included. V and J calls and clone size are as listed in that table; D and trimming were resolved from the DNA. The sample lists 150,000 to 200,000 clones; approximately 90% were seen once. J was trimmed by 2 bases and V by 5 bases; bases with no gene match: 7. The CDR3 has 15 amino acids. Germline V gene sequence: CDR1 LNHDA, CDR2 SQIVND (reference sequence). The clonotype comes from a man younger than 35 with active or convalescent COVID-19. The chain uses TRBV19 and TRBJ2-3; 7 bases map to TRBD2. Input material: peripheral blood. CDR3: CASSPPAGYTDTQYF. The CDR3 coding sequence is TGTGCCAGTAGTCCACCAGCGGGGTACACAGATACGCAGTATTTT.